This T cell receptor (beta chain) was found in a study of technical replicates of blood from a handful of donors (dated by TCRdb to about 2017). Library creation used the immunoSEQ multiplex PCR assay. TCRdb stores this immuneACCESS table with in-frame sequences only. Part of the clones is absent; in the studies checked, under half of the shortfall reflects unresolved V genes, and no reason is known for the rest. Across this sample there are about 82,000 clones, with 96% seen only once. Roughly 0.34% of the sample lies in the top ten. About this clone itself: No antigen is known for it. No base quality information exists; no much larger clone differs at one position.

The specimen was T cells isolated from PBMCs. This clonotype was sampled from a human donor in good health.

The CDR3 region has the sequence CASSEGAGAQYF. The bases read TGTGCCAGCAGTGAAGGGGCAGGGGCGCAGTATTTT. This sequence uses TRBV2 and TRBJ2-3, with a weak D call of TRBD1 (6 bases match). Including cysteine and phenylalanine, the CDR3 has 12 amino acids. Kept here is only the CDR3 DNA, which spans 36 bases and is read in frame from base 1. V gives up 1 base and J gives up 10 bases, and the segment between their germline ends measures 9 bases. The CDR1 and CDR2 encoded by the germline V gene are SNHLY and FYNNEI.